These 10 T cell receptor beta chains were sequenced from one sample in a study of PD-1 blockade in classical Hodgkin lymphoma. Time point described: cycle 4 day 1 (C4D1), after 6 weeks of nivolumab. Every patient had relapsed following autologous stem cell transplantation, and cohorts differed in brentuximab vedotin exposure. Sequenced by immunoSEQ multiplex PCR; TCRdb stores in-frame clones only, minus some. The sample lists about 20,000 clones; around 80% were seen once. The sample was peripheral blood mononuclear cells (PBMCs), taken before the fourth cycle of nivolumab. The receptors derive from a human donor with classical Hodgkin lymphoma.

The gene calls are TRBV27 and TRBJ2-7; 9 nucleotides match TRBD2. Germline CDR1 is MNHEY and CDR2 is SMNVEV (reference sequence). With 1 base clipped from V and 6 bases from J, the junction kept 4 bases outside the gene matches. The CDR3 length is 14 residues. The CDR3, as DNA: TGTGCCAGCAGTTTATTAGCGGGAGTGAGCGAGCAGTACTTC. This gives the protein CASSLLAGVSEQYF.

This clone appeared a few times. This rearrangement joins TRBV11-2 to TRBJ2-1; a possible D gene is TRBD2 (6 bases). This CDR3 is built from 12 residues. Germline V CDR1 and CDR2: SGHAT, FQNNGV. V lost 4 bases and J lost 12, with 13 bases in between. The CDR3 region is CASSSGGVSQFF. Here the CDR3 DNA reads TGTGCCAGCAGCTCCGGGGGAGTCTCGCAGTTCTTC.

This clone was counted only a few times. This chain links TRBV6-6 with TRBJ1-2; no definite D call. Between the trimmed V and J ends, which lost 2 bases and 4 bases, there was a span of 11 bases. Germline CDR1 and CDR2: MNHNY and SVGAGI (reference sequence). CDR3 length: 14 amino acids. The CDR3 nucleotides read TGTGCCAGCAGTTACGGAGAGGGTGGCTATGGCTACACCTTC. The encoded protein is CASSYGEGGYGYTF.

J is TRBJ1-6 and V is TRBV4-2, with TRBD1 matching over 7 bases. The CDR3 extends over 14 amino acids. With 5 bases clipped from V and 7 bases from J, the junction kept 5 bases outside the gene matches. The germline CDR1 and CDR2 sequences are LGHNA and YNFKEQ. CDR3 in amino acids: CASSLTGANSPLHF. Here the CDR3 DNA reads TGTGCCAGCAGCTTAACAGGGGCAAATTCACCCCTCCACTTT.

In this sample, this clone turned up once. The chain has TRBV6-5 and TRBJ2-3; D might be TRBD2 (6 bases). The CDR3 length is 14 residues. CDR1 is MNHEY, CDR2 SVGAGI, per germline. The germline V and J ends were trimmed by 5 bases and 0 bases, with 9 bases remaining between them. CDR3 nucleotide sequence: TGTGCCAGCAGTCTAGGGACTAGCACAGATACGCAGTATTTT. Protein product: CASSLGTSTDTQYF.

The genes are TRBV25-1 and TRBJ1-1, with D unresolved. The germline CDR1 and CDR2 sequences are MGHDK and SYGVNS. V lost 3 bases and J lost 1, with 6 bases in between. The CDR3 runs to 13 residues. CDR3 in DNA: TGTGCCAGCAGTGAGGTCAGGAACACTGAAGCTTTCTTT. This translates into CASSEVRNTEAFF.

The gene calls are TRBV6-1 and TRBJ1-3; D remains ambiguous. The CDR3 consists of 15 residues. V was pared by 1 base and J by 0 bases, with 7 bases between. Germline V gives CDR1 MNHNS, CDR2 SASEGT. CDR3 in DNA: TGTGCCAGCAGTGAAGAGGGCCGCTCTGGAAACACCATATATTTT. Amino acids: CASSEEGRSGNTIYF.

The V gene is TRBV27, the J gene TRBJ2-7; 8 positions match TRBD2. Unmatched junction bases numbered 1, after V lost 3 bases and J lost 3 bases. The CDR3 is 13 residues long. CDR1 is MNHEY, CDR2 SMNVEV, per germline (reference sequence). The CDR3 region is CASSFGTSYEQYF. The CDR3 nucleotides read TGTGCCAGCAGTTTTGGGACTAGCTACGAGCAGTACTTC.

The CDR3 spells CASSLGNSGANVLTF. For the CDR3, the DNA is TGTGCCAGCAGCTTAGGCAACTCTGGGGCCAACGTCCTGACTTTC. This chain uses TRBV7-9 with TRBJ2-6, with no clear D. CDR3 size: 15 residues. The germline V gene encodes CDR1 SEHNR and CDR2 FQNEAQ (reference sequence). Trimming removed 1 base at V and 0 bases at J, with 4 bases between.

The chain links TRBV4-1 to TRBJ1-2; D ambiguous. Germline V lookup: CDR1 MGHRA, CDR2 YSYEKL. The CDR3 extends over 16 amino acids. V was clipped by 1 base and J by 4 bases, with 16 bases between them. The CDR3 DNA follows: TGCGCCAGCAGCCAAGTATTAGGAGCGGTAGGCTATGGCTACACCTTC. This sequence encodes CASSQVLGAVGYGYTF.